The rows below give T cell receptor beta chains drawn from one sample of a study of blood T cell repertoires in COVID-19. This table comes from immunoSEQ multiplex PCR, and its TCRdb copy is limited to in-frame clones, with some not included. The sample yields 150,000 to 200,000 clones, 70% to 90% seen once. What was sequenced was peripheral blood. The receptors originated from a woman older than 75 with acute or convalescent COVID-19. CDR3s include the opening cysteine and the closing phenylalanine or tryptophan. The D gene is left open where the match is weak. Rows may omit the clone size; those that give it use once, few, many or a size class.

j_call clone_size v_call d_call cdr3_aa cdr3_nt
TRBJ1-1 - TRBV5-1 TRBD1 CASSRGGQGNTEAFF TGCGCCAGCAGCAGGGGAGGACAGGGGAACACTGAAGCTTTCTTT
TRBJ1-5 - TRBV29-1 - CSVEKGHQPQHF TGCAGCGTAGAGAAGGGGCATCAGCCCCAGCATTTT
TRBJ1-2 - TRBV5-4 - CASSRDTYGYTF TGTGCCAGCAGCCGGGACACCTATGGCTACACCTTC
TRBJ1-1 - TRBV11-2 - CASSGFGGTEAFF TGTGCCAGCAGCGGCTTCGGCGGCACTGAAGCTTTCTTT
TRBJ2-7 few TRBV27 - CASSFRASPSYEQYF TGTGCCAGCAGTTTTCGGGCTAGCCCCTCCTACGAGCAGTACTTC
TRBJ2-7 - TRBV4-3 - CASSQDWEILSYEQYF TGCGCCAGCAGCCAAGATTGGGAGATCTTGAGCTACGAGCAGTACTTC
TRBJ2-1 - TRBV6-6 TRBD1 CASRNRGYYNEQFF TGTGCCAGCAGAAACAGGGGCTATTACAATGAGCAGTTCTTC
TRBJ1-2 - TRBV5-4 TRBD1 CASSLGTGDGGYTF TGTGCCAGCAGCTTGGGGACAGGGGACGGGGGCTACACCTTC
TRBJ2-6 - TRBV19 TRBD2 CASSASGRGLSGANVLTF TGTGCCAGTAGTGCTAGCGGGAGAGGACTCTCTGGGGCCAACGTCCTGACTTTC
TRBJ1-1 - TRBV11-1 - CASSLAPTMNTEAFF TGTGCCAGCAGCTTAGCGCCGACAATGAACACTGAAGCTTTCTTT
TRBJ2-1 - TRBV6-5 - CASSTGQIDNEQFF TGTGCCAGCAGTACCGGACAGATAGACAATGAGCAGTTCTTC
TRBJ2-7 once TRBV9 TRBD2 CASSSRTSGAYEQYF TGTGCCAGCAGCTCTCGGACTAGCGGGGCCTACGAGCAGTACTTC
TRBJ1-3 - TRBV7-9 TRBD1 CASSFSGDSSGNTIYF TGTGCCAGCAGCTTTTCCGGGGACAGTTCTGGAAACACCATATATTTT
TRBJ2-1 - TRBV2 - CASSGATGRTGNEQFF TGTGCCAGCAGTGGCGCGACGGGAAGGACGGGAAATGAGCAGTTCTTC
TRBJ2-7 - TRBV15 - CATSRDRRDRLAYEQYF TGTGCCACCAGCAGAGATCGGAGGGACCGTCTAGCTTACGAGCAGTACTTC
TRBJ1-5 few TRBV19 - CASSIRTGVVIQPQHF TGTGCCAGTAGTATAAGAACGGGGGTGGTTATTCAGCCCCAGCATTTT
TRBJ2-7 - TRBV7-6 - CASSFGRSESEQYF TGTGCCAGCAGCTTCGGCCGGAGTGAGAGCGAGCAGTACTTC
TRBJ1-5 - TRBV2 - CASSVGANQPQHF TGTGCCAGCAGTGTAGGGGCTAATCAGCCCCAGCATTTT